The clone carrying this T cell receptor (beta chain) was observed a few times. The antigen is undetermined. 13 Jbeta primers and 60 Vbeta primers were used for the PCR. Original processing notes: Unique TCR beta chains numbered 80 million to 95 million in a later analysis, with about 9.9 million shared. Data came from immunoSEQ multiplex PCR; TCRdb stores just in-frame clones and leaves some out. V and J calls and clone size come straight from that table; D and trimming were deduced from the DNA. The profile shows roughly 120,000 clones, 76% of them singletons. Trimming removed 3 bases from V and 7 bases from J; junction bases left unmatched: 5. The CDR3 is made up of 13 amino acids. The germline gives CDR1 GTSNPN, CDR2 SVGIG (reference sequence). This specimen comes from a study of cytomegalovirus exposure and HLA in healthy donors. Study-level results: It was only CMV serostatus that was available as immune exposure information. An analysis was carried out later, and it reportedly showed fewer N-insertions in an Asian-associated ancestry cluster than the approximately 610-donor mean. Most of the TCR beta V segments (in an earlier analysis) were productive either about 87% or about 30% of the time.

The sequenced sample was PBMCs. The V and J genes are TRBV30 and TRBJ1-5; 8 bases are a match to TRBD1. This receptor was taken from a man over 45 in good health and CMV-seronegative. The DNA for the CDR3 is TGTGCCTGGAGCAGGGGGCCGGGACAGCCCCAGCATTTT. Its translation: CAWSRGPGQPQHF.